This TCR beta chain is from a study of blood T cell repertoires in COVID-19. Across the whole study: Whether acute or convalescent, the COVID-19 samples came from the United States, Italy and Spain. T cells, B-cell-depleted T cells, or PBMCs provided the cDNA or gDNA that served as material.

In the source study's methods: It was from reference gene primer amplification that nucleated cell counts were estimated. Measured with immunoSEQ multiplex PCR; TCRdb has only the in-frame clones, and not every one. For V, J and clone size, that table is used; D and trimming come from the DNA. The sample holds fewer than 150,000 clones; about three quarters are singletons and the top ten take roughly 6%. The CDR3 extends over 17 amino acids. Germline V gene sequence: CDR1 SGHRS, CDR2 YFSETQ. Unmatched junction bases numbered 9, after V lost 4 bases and J lost 0 bases. This clonotype originated in a man aged 65 to 79 with acute or convalescent COVID-19. The material sequenced was peripheral blood. The chain joins TRBV5-1 to TRBJ2-2; TRBD2 matches at 7 bases. This CDR3 is CASSLDLAGSNTGELFF. The CDR3 DNA reads as TGCGCCAGCAGCCTGGACTTAGCGGGTTCGAACACCGGGGAGCTGTTTTTT.